Listed below are T cell receptor beta chains from one sample, sequenced in a study of shared clonotypes between healthy human individuals. The data were produced by immunoSEQ multiplex PCR, yet TCRdb's version contains in-frame clones alone and is incomplete. The sample has over 2,000,000 clones, roughly 95% seen once. Sequenced input: naive CD8+ T cells from PBMCs. These receptors were collected from a man between 18 and 35 years old in good health. Some clones in this sample may be carry-over from other donors' samples. Both conserved end residues are part of each CDR3. A D gene is named only where the DNA matches it firmly. Expanded clones get a size class; other rows say once, few or many, or leave the size out.

CDR3: CASTSTTDTQYF
DNA: TGTGCCAGCACTTCGACCACAGATACGCAGTATTTT
D: -
V: TRBV7-9
J: TRBJ2-3
size: -

CDR3: CASSFRGRPYNEQFF
DNA: TGTGCCAGCAGTTTCCGGGGGCGGCCCTACAATGAGCAGTTCTTC
D: -
V: TRBV2
J: TRBJ2-1
size: -

CDR3: CASSFRGWKTQYF
DNA: TGTGCCAGCAGTTTCAGGGGCTGGAAGACCCAGTACTTC
D: -
V: TRBV28
J: TRBJ2-5
size: -

CDR3: CASSLWTNEAFF
DNA: TGTGCCAGCAGCCTCTGGACAAACGAAGCTTTCTTT
D: -
V: TRBV11-2
J: TRBJ1-1
size: -

CDR3: CASSAHGTYEQYF
DNA: TGTGCCAGCAGCGCCCATGGGACCTACGAGCAGTACTTC
D: -
V: TRBV9
J: TRBJ2-7
size: -

CDR3: CASGLRAYEQYF
DNA: TGTGCCAGCGGACTCCGTGCCTACGAGCAGTACTTC
D: -
V: TRBV28
J: TRBJ2-7
size: -

CDR3: CASSLELAAYTDTQYF
DNA: TGCGCCAGCAGCTTGGAACTAGCGGCATACACAGATACGCAGTATTTT
D: TRBD2
V: TRBV5-1
J: TRBJ2-3
size: -

CDR3: CASSVGGWTYEQYF
DNA: TGTGCCAGCAGCGTAGGGGGCTGGACCTACGAGCAGTACTTC
D: TRBD1
V: TRBV6-1
J: TRBJ2-7
size: once

CDR3: CASSRGDPVSNTEAFF
DNA: TGCGCCAGCAGTCGGGGGGATCCCGTCTCGAACACTGAAGCTTTCTTT
D: -
V: TRBV5-1
J: TRBJ1-1
size: -

CDR3: CASSHSAASEYNEQFF
DNA: TGTGCCAGCAGCCATTCCGCGGCTAGCGAGTACAATGAGCAGTTCTTC
D: -
V: TRBV4-2
J: TRBJ2-1
size: -

CDR3: CASSPGTKVYNEQFF
DNA: TGCGCCAGCAGCCCCGGGACTAAGGTCTACAATGAGCAGTTCTTC
D: TRBD2
V: TRBV4-3
J: TRBJ2-1
size: -

CDR3: CASSPQGGSYEQYF
DNA: TGTGCCAGCAGCCCGCAGGGGGGCTCCTACGAGCAGTACTTC
D: -
V: TRBV27
J: TRBJ2-7
size: -

CDR3: CASSLQREGPFNEQFF
DNA: TGTGCCAGCAGTTTACAGCGGGAGGGACCCTTCAATGAGCAGTTCTTC
D: TRBD2
V: TRBV27
J: TRBJ2-1
size: -

CDR3: CASSGLAGDNEQFF
DNA: TGTGCCAGCAGCGGACTAGCGGGGGACAATGAGCAGTTCTTC
D: TRBD2
V: TRBV28
J: TRBJ2-1
size: -

CDR3: CASSVAGLPTYEQYF
DNA: TGTGCCAGCAGTGTAGCGGGATTACCGACCTACGAGCAGTACTTC
D: TRBD2
V: TRBV27
J: TRBJ2-7
size: -

CDR3: CASSSDRREVKPQHF
DNA: TGTGCCAGCAGTTCGGACAGGCGCGAGGTAAAGCCCCAGCATTTT
D: TRBD1
V: TRBV28
J: TRBJ1-5
size: -